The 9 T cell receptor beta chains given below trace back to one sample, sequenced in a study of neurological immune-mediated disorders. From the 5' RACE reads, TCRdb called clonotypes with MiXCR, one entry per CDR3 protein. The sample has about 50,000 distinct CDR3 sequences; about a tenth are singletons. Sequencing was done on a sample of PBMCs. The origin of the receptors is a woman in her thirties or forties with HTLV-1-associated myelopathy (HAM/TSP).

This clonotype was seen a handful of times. The CDR3 nucleotides read TGTGCCAGCAGCCAAGTGCAAGGGACTAGTGGGGAGACCCAGTACTTC. Its protein product is CASSQVQGTSGETQYF. This rearrangement joins TRBV4-2 to TRBJ2-5, with 8 bases aligning to TRBD2. Germline CDR1 LGHNA, CDR2 YNFKEQ. Germline trimming cut 1 base from V and 5 bases from J; bases unmatched to any gene: 9. The CDR3 has 16 amino acids.

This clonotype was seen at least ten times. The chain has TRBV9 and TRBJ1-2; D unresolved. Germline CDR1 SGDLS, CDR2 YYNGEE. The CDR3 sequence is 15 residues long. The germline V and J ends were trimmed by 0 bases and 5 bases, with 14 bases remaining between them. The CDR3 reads CASSVAGKETYGYTF. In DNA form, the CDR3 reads TGTGCCAGCAGCGTAGCAGGAAAAGAGACATATGGCTACACCTTC. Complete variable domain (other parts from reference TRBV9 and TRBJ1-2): DSGVTQTPKHLITATGQRVTLRCSPRSGDLSVYWYQQSLDQGLQFLIQYYNGEERAKGNILERFSAQQFPDLHSELNLSSLELGDSALYFCASSVAGKETYGYTFGSGTRLTVV.

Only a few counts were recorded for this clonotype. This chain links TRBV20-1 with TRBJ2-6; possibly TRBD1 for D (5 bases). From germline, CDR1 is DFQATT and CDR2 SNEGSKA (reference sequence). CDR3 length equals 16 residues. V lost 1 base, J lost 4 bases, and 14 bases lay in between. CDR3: CSARGRGLGGANVLTF. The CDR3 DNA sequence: TGCAGTGCTAGAGGAAGGGGCCTTGGCGGGGCCAACGTCCTGACTTTC.

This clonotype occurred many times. Written as DNA, the CDR3 is TGTGCCAGCAACTCCGGGACAGGGGCAACAGAGACCCAGTACTTC. It is translated as CASNSGTGATETQYF. The V call is TRBV12-3 or TRBV12-4, the J call TRBJ2-5, with TRBD1 matching 10 bases. This CDR3 spans 15 amino acids. J was trimmed by 4 bases and V by 7 bases; bases with no gene match: 9.

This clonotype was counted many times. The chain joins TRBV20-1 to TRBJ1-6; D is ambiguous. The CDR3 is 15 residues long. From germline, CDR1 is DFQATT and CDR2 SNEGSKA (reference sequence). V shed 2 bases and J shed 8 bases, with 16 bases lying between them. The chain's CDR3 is CSARIVRTKDSPLHF. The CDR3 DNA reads TGCAGTGCTAGAATTGTGCGGACGAAAGATTCACCCCTCCACTTT.

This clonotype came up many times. CDR3 loop: CASSSYTGELFF. For the CDR3, the DNA is TGTGCCAGCAGTTCGTACACCGGGGAGCTGTTTTTT. The J gene is TRBJ2-2, the V gene TRBV6-2 or TRBV6-3; D gene ambiguous. With 4 bases removed from V and 3 bases from J, the gap between germline ends came to 3 bases. The CDR3 has 12 residues. Germline V gene lookup returns CDR1 MNHEY and CDR2 SVGEGT.

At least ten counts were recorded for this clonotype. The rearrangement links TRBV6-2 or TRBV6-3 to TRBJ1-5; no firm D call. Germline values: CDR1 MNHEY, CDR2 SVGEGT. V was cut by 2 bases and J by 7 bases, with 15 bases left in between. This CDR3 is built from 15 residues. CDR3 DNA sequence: TGTGCCAGCAGTTACGAGAAGGTATTATGGCAGCCCCAGCATTTT. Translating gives CASSYEKVLWQPQHF.

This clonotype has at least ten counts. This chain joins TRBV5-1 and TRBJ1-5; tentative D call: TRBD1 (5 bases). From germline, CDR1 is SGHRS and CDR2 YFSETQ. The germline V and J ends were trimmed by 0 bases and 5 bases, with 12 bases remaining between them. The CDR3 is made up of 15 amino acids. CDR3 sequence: CASSLEGRSDQPQHF. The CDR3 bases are TGCGCCAGCAGCTTGGAGGGGCGTAGTGATCAGCCCCAGCATTTT.

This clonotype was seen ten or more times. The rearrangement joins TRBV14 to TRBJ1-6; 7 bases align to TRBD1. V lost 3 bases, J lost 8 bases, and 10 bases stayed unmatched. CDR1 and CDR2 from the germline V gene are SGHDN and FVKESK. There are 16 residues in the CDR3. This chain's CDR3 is CASSQMGQLLDSPLHF. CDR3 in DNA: TGTGCCAGCAGCCAGATGGGACAGCTATTGGATTCACCCCTCCACTTT. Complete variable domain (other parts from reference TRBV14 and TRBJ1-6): EAGVTQFPSHSVIEKGQTVTLRCDPISGHDNLYWYRRVMGKEIKFLLHFVKESKQDESGMPNNRFLAERTGGTYSTLKVQPAELEDSGVYFCASSQMGQLLDSPLHFGNGTRLTVT.